This T cell receptor beta chain comes out of a study of shared clonotypes between healthy human individuals. About the research overall: The plates for each donor numbered three CD4 naive, three CD4 memory, two CD8 naive and one CD8 memory.

As handled by the study authors: Junction-only sequences produced by ImmunoSEQ had no quality scores, so filtering differed. Profiling relied on immunoSEQ multiplex PCR, and the TCRdb table lists in-frame clones only, not all of them. The V and J calls and clone size were taken over from that table, and D and trimming were inferred from the DNA. The data contain over 95,000 clones, around 65% of them seen just once; the ten biggest clones take up roughly 24%. Donors, healthy HIV-negative adults, lacked recent acute infections or vaccinations. This clone has a single count. Its target is unknown. The study's findings and limits: Represented diversity, genetic and exposure-history alike, was limited by few donors.

Material for sequencing was memory CD8+ T cells sorted from blood. As to subset: CD45RO+ cells pooled with CCR7-negative TemRA cells. The TCR sequence derives from a woman in her twenties or thirties in good health.

CDR3 in amino acids: CASSSSRATEQYF. As DNA, the CDR3 is TGTGCCAGCAGTTCCTCGAGGGCCACCGAGCAGTACTTC. The chain recombines TRBV27 with TRBJ2-7; possibly TRBD2 for D (5 bases). The CDR3 has 13 amino acids. V lost 4 bases, J lost 6 bases, and 13 bases lay in between. CDR1 and CDR2 from the germline V gene are MNHEY and SMNVEV (reference sequence).